One and the same sample provided the 17 T cell receptor beta chains below, sequenced in a study of molecular identifiers for immune sequencing clone quantification (dated by TCRdb to the late 2010s). The library was generated by PCR. The instrument given in TCRdb is Illumina HiSeq 4000. The raw public data were reprocessed by TCRdb itself: fastp quality trimming at Q25, MiXCR clonotype calling, in-frame beta chains only. Entries that share a CDR3 protein sequence are merged under the most common genes and DNA. Across this sample there are 40,000 or so distinct CDR3 sequences, with 19% seen only once. The ten largest clones capture more than 0.95% of the sample. The sequenced material came from naive CD8+ T cells from blood, with Jurkat cell RNA spiked in. The cell subset or site label on this specimen signifies: FACS-sorted CD8+CD4-CCR7+CD45RA+ naive T cells. Receptor source: a human donor in good health. Some libraries in this study had Jurkat cell RNA spiked in.

At least ten counts were recorded for this clonotype. CDR3: CASSQEGSWGENAYEQYF. The CDR3 DNA is TGTGCCAGCAGCCAAGAGGGATCATGGGGGGAGAACGCCTACGAGCAGTACTTC. The chain carries TRBV4-2 and TRBJ2-7; D is possibly TRBD2 (6 bases). The germline V and J ends were trimmed by 0 bases and 2 bases, with 20 bases remaining between them. CDR3 length: 18 residues. Germline V gene lookup returns CDR1 LGHNA and CDR2 YNFKEQ.

This clonotype has at least ten counts. The V gene is TRBV27, the J gene TRBJ2-3; 7 bases are shared with TRBD2. The CDR3 has 16 amino acids. The germline gives CDR1 MNHEY, CDR2 SMNVEV (reference sequence). After removal of 4 bases from V and 0 bases from J, the junction contained 7 bases not matched to a gene. CDR3 loop: CASSWEGPPSTDTQYF. CDR3 coding DNA: TGTGCCAGCAGTTGGGAGGGACCTCCTAGCACAGATACGCAGTATTTT.

This clonotype appeared many times. The chain uses TRBV6-2 or TRBV6-3 and TRBJ2-3; 7 positions match TRBD2. Germline loops: CDR1 MNHEY, CDR2 SVGEGT. The V and J ends lost 5 bases and 6 bases, in that order; junction bases with no gene match: 8. The CDR3 is made up of 14 amino acids. The CDR3: CASSRGLGADTQYF. In nucleotides, the CDR3 is TGTGCCAGCAGTCGAGGACTAGGGGCCGATACGCAGTATTTT.

The V call is TRBV13, the J call TRBJ2-2; 7 bases map to TRBD1. The V gene's germline CDR1 is PRHDT and CDR2 FYEKMQ (reference sequence). The V segment lost 3 bases and the J segment 3 bases; nucleotides outside the gene matches: 1. The CDR3 extends over 14 amino acids. The CDR3: CASSFGTDTGELFF. CDR3 coding DNA: TGTGCCAGCAGCTTTGGGACAGACACCGGGGAGCTGTTTTTT.

With respect to this clonotype: Likely a read error: the CDR3 ends without its conserved phenylalanine or tryptophan. This chain links TRBV20-1 with TRBJ2-1, with a possible D match to TRBD2 (6 bases). V lost 3 bases and J 9 bases, leaving 15 bases between the germline ends. This CDR3 is built from 13 residues. Germline-derived CDR1 and CDR2 are DFQATT and SNEGSKA (reference sequence). The CDR3 DNA reads TGCAGTGCTAGCTTCGCGGGCGGGGCTGAGCAGTTCCTC. This codes for CSASFAGGAEQFL.

This clonotype has a count of ten or more. The rearrangement joins TRBV30 to TRBJ1-5; the D is unclear. The CDR3 contains 13 residues. V was cut by 0 bases and J by 4 bases, with 7 bases left in between. The germline CDR1 and CDR2 sequences are GTSNPN and SVGIG (reference sequence). The CDR3 spells CAWSVLPNQPQHF. CDR3 coding DNA: TGTGCCTGGAGTGTACTCCCAAATCAGCCCCAGCATTTT.

This clonotype was recorded at least ten times. V gene TRBV12-3 or TRBV12-4 combines with J gene TRBJ2-5; 7 bases match TRBD1. The CDR3 has 16 amino acids. V was pared by 5 bases and J by 2 bases, with 11 bases of the junction left unmatched. CDR3 amino acids: CASSRIRDRLQETQYF. Written as DNA, the CDR3 is TGTGCCAGCAGTCGGATCAGGGACAGACTACAAGAGACCCAGTACTTC.

This clonotype came up many times. The chain links TRBV27 to TRBJ2-3, with 14 bases identical to TRBD2. The CDR3 loop spans 18 amino acids. CDR1 and CDR2 (germline): MNHEY, SMNVEV (reference sequence). J lost 4 bases, V lost 7 bases, and 13 bases had no gene match. Here the CDR3 reads CASTDIGTSGSRADTQYF. CDR3 nucleotides: TGTGCCAGCACCGATATCGGGACTAGCGGGAGTAGGGCAGATACGCAGTATTTT.

In its sample, this clonotype was seen many times. This chain connects TRBV12-3 or TRBV12-4 to TRBJ2-5; no clear D gene. The CDR3 is 11 amino acids. V gave up 3 bases and J gave up 5 bases, with 4 bases separating them. CDR3 sequence: CASSFGETQYF. The DNA for the CDR3 is TGTGCCAGCAGTTTCGGGGAGACCCAGTACTTC.

In this sample, this clonotype turned up many times. The genes are TRBV7-6 and TRBJ2-6; D remains ambiguous. Trimming shortened V by 1 base and J by 0 bases, and 7 bases separated the two germline ends. In germline, CDR1 is SGHVS, CDR2 FNYEAQ. This CDR3 has 16 residues. CDR3 DNA: TGTGCCAGCAGCTTAGATAGGAGCTCTGGGGCCAACGTCCTGACTTTC. Its protein product is CASSLDRSSGANVLTF.

There are many counts of this clonotype. The J gene is TRBJ2-2, the V gene TRBV30; D remains ambiguous. V shed 5 bases and J shed 6 bases, with 7 bases lying between them. CDR1 GTSNPN and CDR2 SVGIG come from the germline V gene (reference sequence). CDR3 length: 11 residues. The CDR3: CAWAHSGELFF. CDR3 nucleotide sequence: TGTGCCTGGGCCCATTCCGGGGAGCTGTTTTTT.

This clonotype was counted only a few times. V gene TRBV7-2 combines with J gene TRBJ2-7; either TRBD1 or TRBD2 may fit D (5 bases each). The germline V and J ends were trimmed by 4 bases and 2 bases, with 15 bases remaining between them. Germline-derived CDR1 and CDR2 are SGHTA and FQGNSA. The CDR3 runs 15 residues. The CDR3 DNA reads TGTGCCAGCAGCTATGGGGGTCGGAGCCCCTACGAGCAGTACTTC. Amino acid sequence: CASSYGGRSPYEQYF.

Many counts were recorded for this clonotype. DNA for the CDR3: TGTGCCACCAGTGATTCAAGAGCCGGGACCTACTACACAGATACGCAGTATTTT. Translation gives CATSDSRAGTYYTDTQYF. The chain recombines TRBV24-1 with TRBJ2-3; possibly TRBD1 or TRBD2 for D (5 bases each). Germline V CDR1 and CDR2: KGHDR, SFDVKD. The CDR3 totals 18 residues. The ends were cut back, 2 bases at V and 2 bases at J, with 19 bases in the middle.

This clonotype was seen ten or more times. The chain carries TRBV6-2 or TRBV6-3 and TRBJ2-3, with D perhaps being TRBD1 or TRBD2 (6 bases each). V was trimmed by 8 bases and J by 2 bases, leaving 20 bases between them. This CDR3 has 16 amino acids. Germline V gene sequence: CDR1 MNHEY, CDR2 SVGEGT. As DNA, the CDR3 is TGTGCCAGCCTAAAGGTGGCGGGGACAATCACAGATACGCAGTATTTT. It yields the protein CASLKVAGTITDTQYF.

This clonotype was observed at least ten times. V gene TRBV12-3 or TRBV12-4 combines with J gene TRBJ2-2, with no clear D. V was pared by 0 bases and J by 4 bases, with 12 bases between. This CDR3 has 16 residues. DNA of the CDR3: TGTGCCAGCAGTTTAGCGCTATCCGGAGTCACCGGGGAGCTGTTTTTT. It codes for CASSLALSGVTGELFF.

This clonotype came up many times. This chain joins TRBV9 and TRBJ1-1; TRBD1 is a possible D gene (5 bases). Germline-derived CDR1 and CDR2 are SGDLS and YYNGEE. The CDR3 totals 13 residues. The germline V and J ends were trimmed by 5 bases and 4 bases, with 12 bases remaining between them. CDR3 loop: CASSRMGGTEAFF. For the CDR3, the DNA is TGTGCCAGCAGTCGAATGGGGGGCACTGAAGCTTTCTTT.

This clonotype was recorded at least ten times. The chain joins TRBV30 to TRBJ2-3; D not resolved. CDR1 and CDR2 from the germline V gene are GTSNPN and SVGIG (reference sequence). This CDR3 region has 15 residues. The germline V and J ends were trimmed by 0 bases and 4 bases, with 14 bases remaining between them. In DNA, the CDR3 is TGTGCCTGGAGTGTATCTTTGGAAGGGCCAGATACGCAGTATTTT. Amino acid sequence: CAWSVSLEGPDTQYF.